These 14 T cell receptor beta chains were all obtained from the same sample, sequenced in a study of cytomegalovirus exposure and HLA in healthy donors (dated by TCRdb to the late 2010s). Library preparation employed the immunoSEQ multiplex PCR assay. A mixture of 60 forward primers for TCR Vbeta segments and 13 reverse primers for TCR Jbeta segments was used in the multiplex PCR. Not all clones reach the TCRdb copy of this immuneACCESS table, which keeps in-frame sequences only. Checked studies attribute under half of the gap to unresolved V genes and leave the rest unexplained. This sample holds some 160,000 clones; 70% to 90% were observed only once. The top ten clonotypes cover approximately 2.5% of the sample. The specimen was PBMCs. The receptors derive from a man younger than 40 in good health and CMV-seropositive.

CDR3 sequence (DNA): TGTGCCAGCAGTTTATGGCGGGGGCTCACTGAAGCTTTCTTT. Amino acids: CASSLWRGLTEAFF. The J gene is TRBJ1-1, the V gene TRBV27, with a weak D call TRBD1 (6 bases). The CDR3 consists of 14 residues. Germline V gene sequence: CDR1 MNHEY, CDR2 SMNVEV (reference sequence). Trimming left V 1 base short and J 4 bases short, with 10 bases between.

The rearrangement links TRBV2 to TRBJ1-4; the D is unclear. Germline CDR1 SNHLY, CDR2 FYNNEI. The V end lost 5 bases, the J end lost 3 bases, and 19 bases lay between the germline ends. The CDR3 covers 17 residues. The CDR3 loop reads CASSPRGGEIANEKLFF. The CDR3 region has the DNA TGTGCCAGCAGTCCCCGGGGTGGGGAAATAGCTAATGAAAAACTGTTTTTT.

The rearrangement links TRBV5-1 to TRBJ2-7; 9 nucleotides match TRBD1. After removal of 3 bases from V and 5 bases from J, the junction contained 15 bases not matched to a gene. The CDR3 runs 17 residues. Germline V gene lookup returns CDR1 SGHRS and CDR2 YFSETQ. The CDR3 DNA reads TGCGCCAGCAGCTCGTCACCTTCGGGACAGGGAAACCACGAGCAGTACTTC. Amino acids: CASSSSPSGQGNHEQYF.

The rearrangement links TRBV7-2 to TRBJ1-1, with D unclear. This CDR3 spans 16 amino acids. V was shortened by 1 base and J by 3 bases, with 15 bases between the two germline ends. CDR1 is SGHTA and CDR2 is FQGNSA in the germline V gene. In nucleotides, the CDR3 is TGTGCCAGCAGCTTAGGGGCGAGCTGGGGAGACACTGAAGCTTTCTTT. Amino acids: CASSLGASWGDTEAFF.

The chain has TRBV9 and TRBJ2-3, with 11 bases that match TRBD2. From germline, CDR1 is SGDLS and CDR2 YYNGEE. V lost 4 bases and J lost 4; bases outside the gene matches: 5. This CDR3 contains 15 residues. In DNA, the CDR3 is TGTGCCAGCAGCCCCAGGACTAGCGGGTCAGATACGCAGTATTTT. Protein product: CASSPRTSGSDTQYF.

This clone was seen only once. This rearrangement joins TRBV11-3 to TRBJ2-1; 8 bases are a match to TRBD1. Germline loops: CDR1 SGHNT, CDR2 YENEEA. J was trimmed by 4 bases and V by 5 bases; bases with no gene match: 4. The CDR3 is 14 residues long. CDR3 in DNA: TGTGCCAGCAGCGCGGGACAGGCGTACAATGAGCAGTTCTTC. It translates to CASSAGQAYNEQFF.

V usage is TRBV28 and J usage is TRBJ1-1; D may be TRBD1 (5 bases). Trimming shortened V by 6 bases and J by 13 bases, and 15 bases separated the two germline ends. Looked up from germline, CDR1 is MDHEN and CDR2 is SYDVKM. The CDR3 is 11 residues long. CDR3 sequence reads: CASRDSREDFF. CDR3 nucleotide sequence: TGTGCCAGCAGAGACAGTAGAGAGGATTTCTTT. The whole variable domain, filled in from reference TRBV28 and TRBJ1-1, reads DVKVTQSSRYLVKRTGEKVFLECVQDMDHENMFWYRQDPGLGLRLIYFSYDVKMKEKGDIPEGYSVSREKKERFSLILESASTNQTSMYLCASRDSREDFFGQGTRLTVV.

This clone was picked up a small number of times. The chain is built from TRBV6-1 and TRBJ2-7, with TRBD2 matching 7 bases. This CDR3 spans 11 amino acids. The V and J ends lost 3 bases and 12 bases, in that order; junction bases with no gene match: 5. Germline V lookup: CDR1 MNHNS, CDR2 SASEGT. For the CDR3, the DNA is TGTGCCAGCAGTGACTCCGGGGGGAGGTACGTC. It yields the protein CASSDSGGRYV.

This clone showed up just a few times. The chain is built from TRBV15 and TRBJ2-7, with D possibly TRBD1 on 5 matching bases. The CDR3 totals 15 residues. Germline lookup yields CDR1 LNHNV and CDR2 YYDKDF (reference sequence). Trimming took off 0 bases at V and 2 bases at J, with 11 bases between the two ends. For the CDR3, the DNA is TGTGCCACCAGCAGAGATCGCCAGGGCCCCTACGAGCAGTACGTC. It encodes CATSRDRQGPYEQYV.

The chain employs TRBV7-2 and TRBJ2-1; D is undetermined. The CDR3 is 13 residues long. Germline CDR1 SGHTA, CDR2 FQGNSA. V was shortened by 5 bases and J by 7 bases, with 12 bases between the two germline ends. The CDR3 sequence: CASSHGPANEQFF. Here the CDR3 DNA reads TGTGCCAGCAGCCACGGCCCAGCGAATGAGCAGTTCTTC. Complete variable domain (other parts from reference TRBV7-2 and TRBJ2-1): GAGVSQSPSNKVTEKGKDVELRCDPISGHTALYWYRQSLGQGLEFLIYFQGNSAPDKSGLPSDRFSAERTGGSVSTLTIQRTQQEDSAVYLCASSHGPANEQFFGPGTRLTVL.

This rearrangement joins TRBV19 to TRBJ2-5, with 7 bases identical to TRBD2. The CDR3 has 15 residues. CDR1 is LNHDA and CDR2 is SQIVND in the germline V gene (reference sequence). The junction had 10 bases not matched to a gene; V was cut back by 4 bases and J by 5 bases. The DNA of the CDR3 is TGTGCCAGTAGTACCACTAGCCTGGGAGGGGAGACCCAGTACTTC. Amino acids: CASSTTSLGGETQYF.

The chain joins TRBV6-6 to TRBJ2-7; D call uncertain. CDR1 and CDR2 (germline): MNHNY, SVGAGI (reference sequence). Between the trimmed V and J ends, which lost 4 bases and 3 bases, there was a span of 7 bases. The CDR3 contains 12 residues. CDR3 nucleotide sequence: TGTGCCAGCAGTTCGAGAGGCTACGAGCAGTACTTC. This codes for CASSSRGYEQYF.

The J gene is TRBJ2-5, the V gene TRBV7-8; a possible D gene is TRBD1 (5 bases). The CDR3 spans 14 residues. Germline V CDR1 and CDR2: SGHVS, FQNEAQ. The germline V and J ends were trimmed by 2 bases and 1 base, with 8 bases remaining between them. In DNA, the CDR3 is TGTGCCAGCAGCTTAAGGGGTCCCCAAGAGACCCAGTACTTC. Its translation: CASSLRGPQETQYF.

Here the CDR3 DNA reads TGTGCCAGCAGCTCCGCCCCCCGGGACAGGGATTGGAAGACCCAGTACTTC. It encodes CASSSAPRDRDWKTQYF. V and J are TRBV13 and TRBJ2-5; 9 bases agree with TRBD1. This CDR3 spans 17 amino acids. Trimming took 4 bases from V and 6 from J; bases not matched to a gene: 15. The germline CDR1 and CDR2 sequences are PRHDT and FYEKMQ (reference sequence).